Presented here are 29 T cell receptor beta chains from one specimen sequenced in a study of T cells in localized non-small cell lung cancer (dated by TCRdb to 2018 to 2020). Receptor libraries were prepared by the immunoSEQ multiplex PCR assay. In its TCRdb copy, this immuneACCESS table keeps in-frame sequences only and misses some clones. Where compared with another copy, unresolved V genes explain less than half of these, and the others have no known cause. Present in this sample are over 55,000 clones, approximately 87% of which were seen just once. Roughly 1.8% of the sample lies in the top ten. The sequenced sample was peripheral blood, obtained before any cancer treatment. These receptor sequences come from a woman aged 35 to 75 with stage I lung adenocarcinoma.

The chain is built from TRBV6-5 and TRBJ2-2, with a possible D match to TRBD1 (5 bases). Trimming stripped 6 bases from V and 4 bases from J, with 9 bases between. Germline assignment: CDR1 MNHEY and CDR2 SVGAGI. The CDR3 spans 13 residues. The CDR3 sequence is CASSLQGTGELFF. CDR3 in DNA: TGTGCCAGCAGCCTCCAGGGCACCGGGGAGCTGTTTTTT.

This chain links TRBV5-1 with TRBJ2-1, with TRBD2 as a possible D gene (6 bases). Germline V CDR1 and CDR2: SGHRS, YFSETQ. The CDR3 has 18 amino acids. Trimming pared 0 bases from V and 0 bases from J, leaving 16 bases between. The CDR3 region has the DNA TGCGCCAGCAGCTTGGCCGGGACTTCCAAAAGCTCCTACAATGAGCAGTTCTTC. Amino acids: CASSLAGTSKSSYNEQFF.

This clone was counted once. The rearrangement joins TRBV6-5 to TRBJ2-5; perhaps TRBD2 as D (5 bases). The CDR3 covers 14 residues. V lost 6 bases and J lost 7, with 18 bases in between. The germline gives CDR1 MNHEY, CDR2 SVGAGI. DNA for the CDR3: TGTGCCAGCAGCGGCGGACTTCCCGGAGGGACCCAGTACTTC. Translated: CASSGGLPGGTQYF.

The chain recombines TRBV2 with TRBJ1-1, with 9 bases fitting TRBD1. Trimming removed 8 bases from V and 4 bases from J; junction bases left unmatched: 5. Germline lookup yields CDR1 SNHLY and CDR2 FYNNEI. CDR3 size: 13 residues. CDR3 coding DNA: TGTGCCAGCGGGTGGGACAGGGTCACTGAAGCTTTCTTT. It encodes CASGWDRVTEAFF. Variable domain in full (rest from reference TRBV2 and TRBJ1-1): EPEVTQTPSHQVTQMGQEVILRCVPISNHLYFYWYRQILGQKVEFLVSFYNNEISEKSEIFDDQFSVERPDGSNFTLKIRSTKLEDSAMYFCASGWDRVTEAFFGQGTRLTVV.

The chain combines TRBV11-2 with TRBJ2-7; TRBD1 might be the D (6 bases). Germline lookup yields CDR1 SGHAT and CDR2 FQNNGV. The CDR3 is made up of 15 amino acids. Trimming took 5 bases from V and 3 from J, leaving 17 bases between them. CDR3 sequence: CASSLLQRDNYEQYF. The CDR3 DNA reads as TGTGCCAGCAGCCTGCTTCAACGGGACAACTACGAGCAGTACTTC.

The chain is built from TRBV10-3 and TRBJ1-1; D perhaps matches TRBD1 (6 bases). Germline V CDR1 and CDR2: ENHRY, SYGVKD. The CDR3 contains 15 residues. V shed 3 bases and J shed 3 bases, with 14 bases lying between them. The CDR3: CAISDDMTGDTEAFF. CDR3 coding DNA: TGTGCCATCAGTGATGATATGACAGGTGACACTGAAGCTTTCTTT.

This chain connects TRBV2 to TRBJ2-7, with D tentatively TRBD2 (5 bases). Trimming took 6 bases from V and 5 from J, leaving 17 bases between them. This CDR3 is 14 amino acids long. Germline CDR1 and CDR2: SNHLY and FYNNEI. DNA for the CDR3: TGTGCCAGCAGCCGTGGACGGGAAGGAGACGAGCAGTACTTC. It encodes CASSRGREGDEQYF.

About this clone: The junction differs from germline at one of its ends, possibly a read error. The J gene is TRBJ2-7, the V gene TRBV7-2; 8 nucleotides align to TRBD2. Germline assignment: CDR1 SGHTA and CDR2 FQGNSA. The CDR3 is made up of 15 amino acids. The CDR3 bases are TGTGCCACCAGCGTGGTAGCGGGGAACTCCTACGAGCAGTACTTC. It codes for CATSVVAGNSYEQYF.

This chain uses TRBV10-3 with TRBJ1-1; possible D gene TRBD1, 5 bases. From germline, CDR1 is ENHRY and CDR2 SYGVKD. V was pared by 10 bases and J by 3 bases, with 24 bases between. CDR3 length equals 16 residues. Here the CDR3 reads CATSSRDGVRDTEAFF. CDR3 coding DNA: TGTGCCACTTCTAGCCGGGACGGCGTTAGGGACACTGAAGCTTTCTTT.

This clone was recorded only once. The rearrangement uses TRBV27 and TRBJ1-5; no definite D call. V shed 2 bases and J shed 6 bases, with 11 bases lying between them. The CDR3 is made up of 14 amino acids. Germline V gene data show CDR1 as MNHEY and CDR2 as SMNVEV (reference sequence). CDR3 bases: TGTGCCAGCAGTTTAGAGGGAGGAGGTCAGCCCCAGCATTTT. Its protein is CASSLEGGGQPQHF.

This chain uses TRBV28 with TRBJ1-5; D may be TRBD1 (5 bases). CDR3 size: 15 residues. Between the trimmed V and J ends, which lost 6 bases and 3 bases, there was a span of 15 bases. Germline assignment: CDR1 MDHEN and CDR2 SYDVKM. The CDR3 loop is CASRQGKWDNQPQHF. CDR3 DNA: TGTGCCAGCAGGCAGGGTAAATGGGACAATCAGCCCCAGCATTTT.

The chain is built from TRBV19 and TRBJ2-7; a possible D gene is TRBD1 (5 bases). Germline-derived CDR1 and CDR2 are LNHDA and SQIVND (reference sequence). The ends were cut back, 4 bases at V and 0 bases at J, with 10 bases in the middle. CDR3 size: 14 residues. The CDR3 DNA sequence: TGTGCCAGTAGTACCACGACAGCCTCCTACGAGCAGTACTTC. It codes for CASSTTTASYEQYF.

CDR3 bases: TGTGCCAGCAGTATTACCGGACAGGGGATTCACGAGCAGTACTTC. Translation gives CASSITGQGIHEQYF. The J gene is TRBJ2-7, the V gene TRBV5-6; 9 bases map to TRBD1. V lost 5 bases to trimming and J lost 5 bases; unmatched junction nucleotides: 11. The CDR3 has 15 amino acids. Germline assignment: CDR1 SGHDT and CDR2 YYEEEE.

The chain couples TRBV7-2 to TRBJ2-7, with 11 bases aligning to TRBD2. Germline CDR1 SGHTA, CDR2 FQGNSA. This CDR3 is 15 amino acids long. Trimming at V came to 4 bases and at J to 7 bases, leaving 9 bases not matched to a gene. The CDR3 region has the DNA TGTGCCAGCAGCTCGACCCTAGCGGGAGGAGGTGAGCAGTACTTC. Protein: CASSSTLAGGGEQYF. Together with reference TRBV7-2 and TRBJ2-7, the CDR3 gives the full variable domain: GAGVSQSPSNKVTEKGKDVELRCDPISGHTALYWYRQSLGQGLEFLIYFQGNSAPDKSGLPSDRFSAERTGGSVSTLTIQRTQQEDSAVYLCASSSTLAGGGEQYFGPGTRLTVT.

This clone occurred a few times. This chain links TRBV19 with TRBJ1-1, with D uncertain. V gave up 3 bases and J gave up 2 bases, with 7 bases separating them. The CDR3 extends over 13 amino acids. The germline V gene encodes CDR1 LNHDA and CDR2 SQIVND (reference sequence). CDR3 loop: CASSMYGNTEAFF. As DNA, the CDR3 is TGTGCCAGTAGTATGTACGGCAACACTGAAGCTTTCTTT. The variable domain in full, completed from reference TRBV19 and TRBJ1-1, reads DGGITQSPKYLFRKEGQNVTLSCEQNLNHDAMYWYRQDPGQGLRLIYYSQIVNDFQKGDIAEGYSVSREKKESFPLTVTSAQKNPTAFYLCASSMYGNTEAFFGQGTRLTVV.

The genes are TRBV11-2 and TRBJ2-7, with 8 bases identical to TRBD2. CDR3 length equals 15 residues. V trimming: 1 base; J trimming: 6 bases; junction bases outside the gene matches: 8. Germline V gene lookup returns CDR1 SGHAT and CDR2 FQNNGV. In DNA form, the CDR3 reads TGTGCCAGCAGCTTAGCGGGGACTAGAGCCTCCGAGCAGTACTTC. Translated, it gives CASSLAGTRASEQYF. Supplemented by reference TRBV11-2 and TRBJ2-7, the full variable domain reads EAGVAQSPRYKIIEKRQSVAFWCNPISGHATLYWYQQILGQGPKLLIQFQNNGVVDDSQLPKDRFSAERLKGVDSTLKIQPAKLEDSAVYLCASSLAGTRASEQYFGPGTRLTVT.

This clone was seen just once. The V gene is TRBV2, the J gene TRBJ2-2, with TRBD2 matching over 7 bases. Germline assignment: CDR1 SNHLY and CDR2 FYNNEI. The CDR3 loop spans 15 amino acids. J gave up 0 bases and V 4 bases, and 2 bases lay outside the gene matches. The CDR3 bases are TGTGCCAGCAGTGTGGGACTATCGAACACCGGGGAGCTGTTTTTT. Protein sequence: CASSVGLSNTGELFF.

The count of this clone is one. The J gene is TRBJ1-6, the V gene TRBV11-1; D is possibly TRBD1 (5 bases). The length of the CDR3 is 15 residues. V dropped 5 bases and J dropped 3 bases, with 11 bases sitting between them. Germline CDR1 and CDR2: SGHAT and FQDESV (reference sequence). The CDR3 coding sequence is TGTGCCAGCAGCCCGCGACAGAACTATAATTCACCCCTCCACTTT. Its translation is CASSPRQNYNSPLHF. The whole variable domain, filled in from reference TRBV11-1 and TRBJ1-6, reads EAEVAQSPRYKITEKSQAVAFWCDPISGHATLYWYRQILGQGPELLVQFQDESVVDDSQLPKDRFSAERLKGVDSTLKIQPAELGDSAMYLCASSPRQNYNSPLHFGNGTRLTVT.

The gene calls are TRBV11-3 and TRBJ2-1, with 8 bases fitting TRBD1. The V gene end was trimmed by 5 bases and the J gene end by 7 bases; junction bases not matched to a gene: 10. The V gene's germline CDR1 is SGHNT and CDR2 YENEEA. The CDR3 is made up of 15 amino acids. In DNA form, the CDR3 reads TGTGCCAGCAGCCCTGACAGGGGCGGATGGAATGAGCAGTTCTTC. Its translation: CASSPDRGGWNEQFF. The whole variable domain, filled in from reference TRBV11-3 and TRBJ2-1, reads EAGVVQSPRYKIIEKKQPVAFWCNPISGHNTLYWYLQNLGQGPELLIRYENEEAVDDSQLPKDRFSAERLKGVDSTLKIQPAELGDSAVYLCASSPDRGGWNEQFFGPGTRLTVL.

A single count supports this clone. The V gene is TRBV6-5, the J gene TRBJ1-2; the match to TRBD1 covers 9 bases. Germline CDR1 MNHEY, CDR2 SVGAGI. There are 13 residues in the CDR3. The V segment lost 1 base and the J segment 8 bases; nucleotides outside the gene matches: 2. The CDR3 nucleotides read TGTGCCAGCAGTTACTGGACAGGGGCCGGCTACACCTTC. Protein sequence: CASSYWTGAGYTF.

This chain connects TRBV29-1 to TRBJ1-2, with D possibly matching TRBD1 (5 bases). The V gene lost 7 bases and the J gene lost 4 bases, with 10 bases spanning the gap. This CDR3 is 11 amino acids long. Germline V CDR1 and CDR2: SQVTM, ANQGSEA. The CDR3 nucleotides read TGCAGCGCCGGGACGTCCTATGGCTACACCTTC. Its protein is CSAGTSYGYTF.

This chain joins TRBV7-8 and TRBJ1-6; the D gene is possibly TRBD1 (5 bases). Germline V gene lookup returns CDR1 SGHVS and CDR2 FQNEAQ. Trimming left V 5 bases short and J 1 base short, with 12 bases between. There are 16 residues in the CDR3. CDR3 bases: TGTGCCAGCAGCCCCAGGGAATGGTCCTATAATTCACCCCTCCACTTT. Encoded protein: CASSPREWSYNSPLHF.

The chain links TRBV30 to TRBJ1-2; TRBD1 aligns across 8 bases. The germline gives CDR1 GTSNPN, CDR2 SVGIG (reference sequence). The CDR3 has 11 amino acids. J was trimmed by 8 bases and V by 8 bases; bases with no gene match: 7. CDR3 loop: CAGEQGGGYTF. CDR3 coding DNA: TGTGCCGGCGAACAGGGGGGCGGCTACACCTTC.

The chain is built from TRBV11-3 and TRBJ2-4; 10 positions agree with TRBD1. V was pared by 5 bases and J by 5 bases, with 9 bases of the junction left unmatched. CDR1 and CDR2 from the germline V gene are SGHNT and YENEEA. The CDR3 runs to 16 residues. CDR3 DNA sequence: TGTGCCAGCAGCGCAGGGGGCGGACAGGGGGAAAACATTCAGTACTTC. Its translation is CASSAGGGQGENIQYF.

The CDR3 is CASSLGQGGDQPQHF. The CDR3 DNA sequence: TGCGCCAGCAGCTTGGGACAGGGAGGGGATCAGCCCCAGCATTTT. V is TRBV5-1 and J is TRBJ1-5, with 7 nucleotides matching TRBD1. The CDR3 extends over 15 amino acids. Trimming cost V 0 bases and J 5 bases; bases outside gene matches: 5. Looked up from germline, CDR1 is SGHRS and CDR2 is YFSETQ. The full variable domain, with the rest looked up from reference TRBV5-1 and TRBJ1-5, is KAGVTQTPRYLIKTRGQQVTLSCSPISGHRSVSWYQQTPGQGLQFLFEYFSETQRNKGNFPGRFSGRQFSNSRSEMNVSTLELGDSALYLCASSLGQGGDQPQHFGDGTRLSIL.

The V gene is TRBV6-5, the J gene TRBJ1-5; D not resolved. Trimming removed 0 bases from V and 6 bases from J, with 9 bases in between. The CDR3 runs 14 residues. Germline V gene sequence: CDR1 MNHEY, CDR2 SVGAGI. CDR3 coding DNA: TGTGCCAGCAGTTACTCAGAGGGAACTCAGCCCCAGCATTTT. This sequence encodes CASSYSEGTQPQHF.

The rearrangement joins TRBV7-2 to TRBJ1-1, with 10 bases lining up with TRBD1. The ends lost 3 bases at V and 3 bases at J; junction bases unmatched: 1. CDR1 is SGHTA and CDR2 is FQGNSA in the germline V gene. The CDR3 runs to 14 residues. The CDR3 is CASSLGQGYTEAFF. The DNA for the CDR3 is TGTGCCAGCAGCTTGGGACAGGGGTACACTGAAGCTTTCTTT.

V gene TRBV19 combines with J gene TRBJ2-7; 9 bases match TRBD1. J gave up 6 bases and V 6 bases, and 3 bases lay outside the gene matches. Germline values: CDR1 LNHDA, CDR2 SQIVND (reference sequence). The CDR3 length is 12 residues. CDR3 region: CASRGDRVEQYF. CDR3 DNA sequence: TGTGCCAGTAGGGGGGACAGGGTCGAGCAGTACTTC.

This clone was seen once. The J gene is TRBJ1-2, the V gene TRBV29-1; no clear D. Per the germline V gene, CDR1 is SQVTM and CDR2 is ANQGSEA. Trimming took 3 bases from V and 6 from J, leaving 8 bases between them. CDR3 size: 11 residues. The CDR3 DNA follows: TGCAGCGTTGAGTATGGGGATGGCTACACCTTC. Translating it yields CSVEYGDGYTF.